This T cell receptor (beta chain) was identified during a study of cytomegalovirus exposure and HLA in healthy donors. On the study more broadly: An analysis done earlier identified 100 million to 140 million unique TCR beta sequences from approximately 170 million T cells. Roughly 86 million unique TCRs from HLA-typed donors made up an early data release.

The ends lost 5 bases at V and 6 bases at J; junction bases unmatched: 3. The CDR3 has 13 residues. Per the germline V gene, CDR1 is MNHNS and CDR2 is SASEGT. It was healthy bone marrow donors who served as donors. The PCR had 60 Vbeta and 13 Jbeta primers. Method: immunoSEQ multiplex PCR; TCRdb's copy keeps in-frame clones and lacks some. The sample yields 160,000 or so clones, approximately 82% seen once. This clone was seen more than once but under ten times. The V gene is TRBV6-1, the J gene TRBJ2-7; the match to TRBD2 covers 11 bases. The sample taken for sequencing was PBMCs. The clonotype comes from a male donor in good health and CMV-seronegative. Written as DNA, the CDR3 is TGTGCCAGCAGTTCAGGGACTAGCGGCGAGCAGTACTTC. It encodes CASSSGTSGEQYF.